This TCR beta chain stems from a study of blood T cell repertoires in COVID-19. Data came from immunoSEQ multiplex PCR; TCRdb stores just in-frame clones and leaves some out. Of under 300,000 clones listed, around 89% were seen once; the top ten hold about 2.3%. This CDR3 comprises 14 residues. Germline V lookup: CDR1 KGHSH, CDR2 LQKENI. V was pared by 2 bases and J by 0 bases, with 7 bases between. This chain connects TRBV18 to TRBJ1-2; D gene ambiguous. The sample comprised PBMCs or T cells enriched from blood (not recorded which). This receptor was taken from a woman between 40 and 50 years old with acute COVID-19. CDR3: CASSPATANYGYTF. The CDR3 DNA is TGTGCCAGCTCACCAGCCACTGCTAACTATGGCTACACCTTC. The whole variable domain, filled in from reference TRBV18 and TRBJ1-2, reads NAGVMQNPRHLVRRRGQEARLRCSPMKGHSHVYWYRQLPEEGLKFMVYLQKENIIDESGMPKERFSAEFPKEGPSILRIQQVVRGDSAAYFCASSPATANYGYTFGSGTRLTVV.